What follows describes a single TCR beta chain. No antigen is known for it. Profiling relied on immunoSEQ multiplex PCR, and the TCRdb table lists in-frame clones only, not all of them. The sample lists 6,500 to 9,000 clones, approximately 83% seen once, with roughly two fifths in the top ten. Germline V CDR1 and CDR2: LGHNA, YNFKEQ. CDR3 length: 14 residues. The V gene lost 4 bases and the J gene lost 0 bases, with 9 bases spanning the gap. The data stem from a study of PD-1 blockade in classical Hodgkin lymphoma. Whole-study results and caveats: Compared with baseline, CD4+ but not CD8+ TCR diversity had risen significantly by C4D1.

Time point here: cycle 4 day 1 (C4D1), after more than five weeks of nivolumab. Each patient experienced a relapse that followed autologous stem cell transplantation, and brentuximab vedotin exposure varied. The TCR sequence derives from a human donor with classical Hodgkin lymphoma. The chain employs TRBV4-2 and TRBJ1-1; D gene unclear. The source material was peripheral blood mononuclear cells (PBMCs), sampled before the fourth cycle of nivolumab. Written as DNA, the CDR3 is TGTGCCAGCAGCCTCGGAAAGATGAACACTGAAGCTTTCTTT. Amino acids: CASSLGKMNTEAFF.